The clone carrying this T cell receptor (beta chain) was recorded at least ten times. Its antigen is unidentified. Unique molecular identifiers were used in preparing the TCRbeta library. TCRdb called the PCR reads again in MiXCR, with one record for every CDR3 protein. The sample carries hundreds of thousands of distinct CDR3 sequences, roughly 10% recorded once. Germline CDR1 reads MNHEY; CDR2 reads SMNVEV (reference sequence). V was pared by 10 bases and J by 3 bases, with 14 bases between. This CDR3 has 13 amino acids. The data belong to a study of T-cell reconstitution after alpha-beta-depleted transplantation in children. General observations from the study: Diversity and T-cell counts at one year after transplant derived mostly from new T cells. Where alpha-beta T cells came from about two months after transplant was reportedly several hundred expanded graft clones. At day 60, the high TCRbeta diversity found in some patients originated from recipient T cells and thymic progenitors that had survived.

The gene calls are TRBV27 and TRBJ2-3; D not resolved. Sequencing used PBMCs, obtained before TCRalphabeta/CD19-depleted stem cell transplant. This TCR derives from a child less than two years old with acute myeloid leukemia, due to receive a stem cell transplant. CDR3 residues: CATARPPTDTQYF. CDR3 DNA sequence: TGTGCCACCGCACGGCCCCCTACAGATACGCAGTATTTT.